Presented here are 6 T cell receptor beta chains from one specimen sequenced in a study of T cells in Graves' hyperthyroidism and ophthalmopathy. TCR beta CDR3 sequences were amplified from RNA transcripts. Carried out on the TCR CDR3, a first-round RT-PCR used the HTBI primer set. TCRdb recomputed calls from the multiplex PCR reads with MiXCR, one row per CDR3 protein. The sample includes hundreds of thousands of distinct CDR3 sequences, less than 45% of them seen just once. Sequencing used peripheral blood or thyroid tissue (not recorded which). Every receptor here comes from an adult man with Graves' disease, either hyperthyroidism or ophthalmopathy (not recorded which).

The chain couples TRBV6-5 to TRBJ2-2; D gene uncertain. Germline CDR1 and CDR2: MNHEY and SVGAGI. The CDR3 has 13 amino acids. Trimming removed 0 bases at V and 6 bases at J, with 5 bases between. The CDR3 loop is CASSYSAAGELFF. CDR3 nucleotide sequence: TGTGCCAGCAGTTACTCAGCTGCCGGGGAGCTGTTTTTT.

J is TRBJ2-2 and V is TRBV24-1, with D perhaps TRBD1 or TRBD2 (5 bases each). The V end was cut by 3 bases, the J end by 6 bases, with 10 bases between. Per germline, CDR1 KGHDR and CDR2 SFDVKD. The CDR3 sequence is 14 residues long. The CDR3 DNA sequence: TGTGCCACCAGTGATCCCGGGGCGGCCGGGGAGCTGTTTTTT. The encoded protein is CATSDPGAAGELFF.

This clonotype was detected only a few times. This rearrangement joins TRBV9 to TRBJ2-5; the D gene is possibly TRBD2 (5 bases). The CDR3 length is 13 residues. Per germline, CDR1 SGDLS and CDR2 YYNGEE. V shed 0 bases and J shed 6 bases, with 9 bases lying between them. The CDR3 reads CASSVGGFKTQYF. The CDR3 nucleotides read TGTGCCAGCAGCGTAGGAGGGTTTAAGACCCAGTACTTC. The full variable domain, in which reference TRBV9 and TRBJ2-5 provide the parts outside the CDR3, is DSGVTQTPKHLITATGQRVTLRCSPRSGDLSVYWYQQSLDQGLQFLIQYYNGEERAKGNILERFSAQQFPDLHSELNLSSLELGDSALYFCASSVGGFKTQYFGPGTRLLVL.

This clonotype appeared a few times. The chain links TRBV11-2 to TRBJ2-7; D not resolved. The length of the CDR3 is 12 residues. CDR1 and CDR2 from the germline V gene are SGHAT and FQNNGV. The V and J ends lost 6 bases and 5 bases respectively, with 11 bases between them. CDR3 protein: CASSYSTDEQYF. CDR3 DNA sequence: TGTGCCAGCAGTTACTCGACGGACGAGCAGTACTTC.

This clonotype appeared a few times. The chain combines TRBV7-8 with TRBJ1-1, with D perhaps TRBD1 (6 bases). V was cut by 5 bases and J by 4 bases, with 14 bases left in between. Looked up from germline, CDR1 is SGHVS and CDR2 is FQNEAQ. The CDR3 runs to 14 residues. The CDR3 reads CASSARGWVTEAFF. The CDR3 region has the DNA TGTGCCAGCAGCGCCAGGGGTTGGGTCACTGAAGCTTTCTTT.

This clonotype has just a few counts. Just one base apart from a much larger clone, this may be a read error. The J gene is TRBJ2-5, the V gene TRBV7-8; weak D call: TRBD2 (6 bases). Germline V gene lookup returns CDR1 SGHVS and CDR2 FQNEAQ. CDR3 size: 15 residues. Trimming removed 4 bases at V and 5 bases at J, with 17 bases between. CDR3 in DNA: TGTGCCAGCAGCTCAGTCCTAGCACGGGGGGAGACCCAGTACTTC. Amino acids: CASSSVLARGETQYF.